The 7 T cell receptor beta chains below were found in one sample sequenced in a study of shared clonotypes between healthy human individuals. The method was immunoSEQ multiplex PCR; TCRdb's version includes in-frame clones alone and lacks a portion of them. The repertoire consists of approximately 100,000 clones, with under 70% occurring once and the leading ten covering roughly a quarter. Sequencing was done on a sample of memory CD8+ T cells sorted from blood. This sample's subset: CD45RO+ cells pooled with CCR7-negative TemRA cells. The receptors come from a young woman in good health.

This chain joins TRBV6-5 and TRBJ2-5; no definite D call. The CDR3 loop spans 14 amino acids. V lost 5 bases and J lost 5, with 15 bases in between. CDR1 and CDR2 (germline): MNHEY, SVGAGI. CDR3 DNA: TGTGCCAGCAGTCCGATAAAGGGAACTGAGACCCAGTACTTC. As protein: CASSPIKGTETQYF.

V and J are TRBV2 and TRBJ2-1; 8 nucleotides line up with TRBD2. Germline CDR1 SNHLY, CDR2 FYNNEI. V shed 3 bases, J shed 2 bases, and the junction held 6 bases outside the gene matches. The CDR3 runs 16 residues. CDR3 residues: CASSDLGAGAYNEQFF. CDR3 DNA sequence: TGTGCCAGCAGTGACCTTGGAGCGGGGGCCTACAATGAGCAGTTCTTC.

As to this clone: This sample includes further DNA sequences coding for the same CDR3. This chain connects TRBV7-9 to TRBJ2-7; D call uncertain. V lost 1 base and J 4 bases, leaving 5 bases between the germline ends. The CDR3 is made up of 12 amino acids. CDR1 and CDR2 from the germline V gene are SEHNR and FQNEAQ (reference sequence). The CDR3 bases are TGTGCCAGCAGCTTAGGAGTATACGAGCAGTACTTC. It specifies CASSLGVYEQYF.

The CDR3 is CASSITRSTGTQSSYEQYF. The DNA for the CDR3 is TGTGCCAGTAGTATAACCCGTTCAACCGGGACGCAGAGCTCCTACGAGCAGTACTTC. This chain connects TRBV19 to TRBJ2-7, with D possibly called TRBD1 or TRBD2 (5 bases each). The germline V gene encodes CDR1 LNHDA and CDR2 SQIVND (reference sequence). This CDR3 is built from 19 residues. Between the trimmed V and J ends, which lost 2 bases and 0 bases, there was a span of 23 bases.

The chain combines TRBV4-2 with TRBJ2-2; no clear D. Deletions cut 1 base from V and 3 bases from J, with 12 bases between. The CDR3 is made up of 16 amino acids. Germline CDR1 LGHNA, CDR2 YNFKEQ. CDR3 in amino acids: CASSQGETAHTGELFF. The DNA for the CDR3 is TGTGCCAGCAGCCAAGGTGAGACCGCACACACCGGGGAGCTGTTTTTT.

This chain uses TRBV28 with TRBJ2-7, with TRBD2 matching 11 bases. Germline CDR1 and CDR2: MDHEN and SYDVKM. This CDR3 is 16 amino acids long. The trim removed 2 bases at V and 6 bases at J, leaving 9 bases unmatched. The CDR3 bases are TGTGCCAGCAGTTTAGCTAGCGGGAGGTATTATGGCGAGCAGTACTTC. It codes for CASSLASGRYYGEQYF.

The rearrangement uses TRBV27 and TRBJ1-2; TRBD1 agrees at 7 bases. From germline, CDR1 is MNHEY and CDR2 SMNVEV (reference sequence). This CDR3 comprises 18 residues. V lost 0 bases and J lost 4; bases outside the gene matches: 14. CDR3 amino acids: CASSLSKEGARLTYGYTF. In nucleotides, the CDR3 is TGTGCCAGCAGTTTATCGAAGGAGGGGGCGCGTTTAACCTATGGCTACACCTTC.